This TCR beta chain was recorded in a study of T cells in localized non-small cell lung cancer. Study-level points and caveats: Appearances in adjacent lung were noted for a median roughly 58 of the top 100 tumor clones. Peak T cell clonality was found in uninvolved adjacent lung, exceeding tumor.

TCRdb keeps only in-frame clones here, not all; method: immunoSEQ multiplex PCR. The table shows around 91,000 clones, with 80% to 90% occurring only once. Trimming removed 2 bases at V and 8 bases at J, with 18 bases between. Germline loops: CDR1 MNHNY, CDR2 SVGAGI (reference sequence). The CDR3 covers 16 residues. In the case of this clone: Its specificity is not known.

The material was peripheral blood, obtained before any cancer treatment. The chain couples TRBV6-6 to TRBJ1-4, with no clear D. The sequence was obtained from a man aged 35 to 70 with stage I squamous cell lung carcinoma. In nucleotides, the CDR3 is TGTGCCAGCAGTTACCCTGCTTGGGCCTCAGAGGAAAAACTGTTTTTT. Amino acid sequence: CASSYPAWASEEKLFF.